These 16 T cell receptor beta chains came from one sample sequenced in a study of shared clonotypes between healthy human individuals. Data came from immunoSEQ multiplex PCR; TCRdb stores just in-frame clones and leaves some out. The sample contains 800,000 to 1,200,000 clones, 78% of which appear only once. Sequencing was carried out using memory CD4+ T cells from PBMCs. Subset specified: CD45RA-negative fraction. These receptors all come from a man between 18 and 29 years old in good health. Some clones in this sample may be carry-over from other donors' samples.

This clone showed up just once. J is TRBJ2-7 and V is TRBV28; tentatively, D is TRBD1 or TRBD2 (5 bases each). There are 15 residues in the CDR3. Germline V CDR1 and CDR2: MDHEN, SYDVKM. The V gene lost 0 bases and the J gene lost 3 bases, with 12 bases spanning the gap. The DNA for the CDR3 is TGTGCCAGCAGTTTATGGTCCAGGGACGACTACGAGCAGTACTTC. This codes for CASSLWSRDDYEQYF. Looking up the rest from reference TRBV28 and TRBJ2-7 gives the full variable domain: DVKVTQSSRYLVKRTGEKVFLECVQDMDHENMFWYRQDPGLGLRLIYFSYDVKMKEKGDIPEGYSVSREKKERFSLILESASTNQTSMYLCASSLWSRDDYEQYFGPGTRLTVT.

This clone was detected a few times. This chain joins TRBV27 and TRBJ2-3, with 8 bases that match TRBD1. The CDR3 extends over 15 amino acids. V shed 5 bases and J 11 bases; nucleotides not matched to a gene: 15. Germline CDR1 MNHEY, CDR2 SMNVEV (reference sequence). CDR3 sequence reads: CASSPDRGNLYMQYF. DNA for the CDR3: TGTGCCAGCAGTCCAGACAGGGGCAACCTCTATATGCAGTATTTT.

This clone was seen a few times. The gene calls are TRBV5-1 and TRBJ2-5; 11 nucleotides agree with TRBD2. CDR1 and CDR2 (germline): SGHRS, YFSETQ. The CDR3 length is 15 residues. The V gene end was trimmed by 4 bases and the J gene end by 5 bases; junction bases not matched to a gene: 7. CDR3 protein: CASSIGLAGRETQYF. For the CDR3, the DNA is TGCGCCAGCAGCATCGGACTAGCGGGTAGGGAGACCCAGTACTTC.

The chain carries TRBV18 and TRBJ2-5, with 8 bases aligning to TRBD1. The germline V gene encodes CDR1 KGHSH and CDR2 LQKENI. The CDR3 covers 14 residues. V was clipped by 3 bases and J by 4 bases; unmatched bases: 4. In nucleotides, the CDR3 is TGTGCCAGCTCACCGACCGGACAGGGAGAGACCCAGTACTTC. Its translation: CASSPTGQGETQYF.

The chain carries TRBV19 and TRBJ1-5; weak D call: TRBD1 (5 bases). CDR1 is LNHDA and CDR2 is SQIVND in the germline V gene (reference sequence). The CDR3 runs 15 residues. Trimming shortened V by 1 base and J by 1 base, and 8 bases separated the two germline ends. The chain's CDR3 is CASSIGWGSNQPQHF. The CDR3 DNA reads as TGTGCCAGTAGTATAGGATGGGGCAGCAATCAGCCCCAGCATTTT.

The chain has TRBV28 and TRBJ2-2, with 10 bases lining up with TRBD1. With V trimmed by 4 bases and J by 8 bases, 10 bases remained unmatched. This CDR3 contains 16 residues. The germline gives CDR1 MDHEN, CDR2 SYDVKM. CDR3 sequence reads: CASSSSRQGAYGELFF. CDR3 sequence (DNA): TGTGCCAGCAGTTCCTCCCGACAGGGGGCTTATGGGGAGCTGTTTTTT.

This clone was counted only a few times. The rearrangement joins TRBV9 to TRBJ2-3; D is unresolved. Germline values: CDR1 SGDLS, CDR2 YYNGEE. The V and J ends lost 0 bases and 0 bases respectively, with 8 bases between them. This CDR3 comprises 15 residues. CDR3 protein: CASSVGLVSTDTQYF. CDR3 nucleotide sequence: TGTGCCAGCAGCGTAGGTCTAGTTAGCACAGATACGCAGTATTTT.

The rearrangement links TRBV7-3 to TRBJ2-5; D is unclear. V was trimmed by 6 bases and J by 5 bases, leaving 16 bases between them. The CDR3 consists of 14 residues. The germline V gene has CDR1 SGHTA and CDR2 FQGTGA. The CDR3 DNA follows: TGTGCCAGCAGTCCGAGTCGTAGTCGGGAGACCCAGTACTTC. This translates into CASSPSRSRETQYF.

The J gene is TRBJ2-1, the V gene TRBV5-1; 8 bases map to TRBD1. The CDR3 runs to 15 residues. Germline CDR1 reads SGHRS; CDR2 reads YFSETQ. J lost 11 bases, V lost 4 bases, and 14 bases had no gene match. In DNA form, the CDR3 reads TGCGCCAGCAGCCTCCCGGACAGGGAGGCTGGACAGCAGTTCTTC. Protein: CASSLPDREAGQQFF.

The V and J genes are TRBV5-1 and TRBJ1-2, with 7 bases identical to TRBD1. This CDR3 spans 15 amino acids. Germline CDR1 and CDR2: SGHRS and YFSETQ. With V trimmed by 3 bases and J by 0 bases, 5 bases remained unmatched. CDR3 region: CASSSGTEANYGYTF. CDR3 DNA sequence: TGCGCCAGCAGCTCCGGGACAGAAGCTAACTATGGCTACACCTTC.

The chain combines TRBV10-2 with TRBJ1-2; 8 bases are a match to TRBD1. The junction had 8 bases not matched to a gene; V was cut back by 5 bases and J by 12 bases. Germline-derived CDR1 and CDR2 are WSHSY and SAAADI. The CDR3 totals 12 residues. CDR3 protein: CASSNGQGRNTF. The CDR3 coding sequence is TGCGCCAGCAGTAACGGACAGGGAAGGAACACCTTC.

This chain connects TRBV5-1 to TRBJ1-2; D is unresolved. V lost 2 bases to trimming and J lost 0 bases, with 14 bases between them. The CDR3 covers 16 residues. Germline CDR1 is SGHRS and CDR2 is YFSETQ. CDR3 coding DNA: TGCGCCAGCAGCTTCGGGAGGACCCGAGCTAACTATGGCTACACCTTC. Its protein product is CASSFGRTRANYGYTF. The full variable domain, completed using reference TRBV5-1 and TRBJ1-2, is KAGVTQTPRYLIKTRGQQVTLSCSPISGHRSVSWYQQTPGQGLQFLFEYFSETQRNKGNFPGRFSGRQFSNSRSEMNVSTLELGDSALYLCASSFGRTRANYGYTFGSGTRLTVV.

The chain carries TRBV6-6 and TRBJ2-4, with D perhaps being TRBD1 or TRBD2 (5 bases each). Germline CDR1 reads MNHNY; CDR2 reads SVGAGI (reference sequence). The CDR3 is 11 residues long. The V and J ends lost 6 bases and 12 bases respectively, with 12 bases between them. The CDR3 here is CASRAGTAQYF. The CDR3 nucleotides read TGTGCCAGCAGAGCCGGGACGGCTCAGTACTTC.

With regard to this clone: Other DNA sequences of this sample code for an identical CDR3. This chain links TRBV5-1 with TRBJ2-7, with 8 bases fitting TRBD1. With 7 bases clipped from V and 3 bases from J, the junction kept 6 bases outside the gene matches. This CDR3 is built from 13 residues. CDR1 SGHRS and CDR2 YFSETQ come from the germline V gene. The CDR3 sequence: CASSRTGNYEQYF. For the CDR3, the DNA is TGCGCCAGCTCTAGGACAGGGAACTACGAGCAGTACTTC.

The chain couples TRBV7-2 to TRBJ2-5, with unresolved D. V gave up 5 bases and J gave up 5 bases, with 12 bases separating them. Germline V CDR1 and CDR2: SGHTA, FQGNSA. CDR3 size: 13 residues. CDR3 coding DNA: TGTGCCAGCAGCGATGGGCTCGGGGAGACCCAGTACTTC. Encoded protein: CASSDGLGETQYF.

The chain combines TRBV11-2 with TRBJ1-2; D not certain. Trimming took off 3 bases at V and 2 bases at J, with 7 bases between the two ends. CDR3 size: 13 residues. The germline V gene encodes CDR1 SGHAT and CDR2 FQNNGV. The CDR3 DNA reads as TGTGCCAGCAGCTTGAGTCAGAACTATGGCTACACCTTC. This gives the protein CASSLSQNYGYTF.